Below are 31 T cell receptor beta chains sequenced from a single sample in a study of blood T cell repertoires in COVID-19. Method: immunoSEQ multiplex PCR; TCRdb's copy keeps in-frame clones and lacks some. Of about 170,000 clones detected, approximately 83% appear once; the ten largest clones hold approximately 2.5%. The source material was peripheral blood. The receptors shown here come from a human donor with acute or convalescent COVID-19. The donor label of this sample is uncertain.

The chain joins TRBV2 to TRBJ2-1; the D gene is possibly TRBD2 (6 bases). Germline loops: CDR1 SNHLY, CDR2 FYNNEI. V lost 7 bases to trimming and J lost 9 bases, with 13 bases between them. The CDR3 loop spans 12 amino acids. The CDR3 sequence is CASTGSMGEQFF. CDR3 bases: TGTGCCAGCACCGGGAGTATGGGTGAGCAGTTCTTC.

This chain uses TRBV5-1 with TRBJ2-3, with 9 bases matching TRBD2. J was trimmed by 3 bases and V by 4 bases; bases with no gene match: 6. This CDR3 contains 15 residues. Germline-derived CDR1 and CDR2 are SGHRS and YFSETQ. CDR3 in DNA: TGCGCCAGCAGCGCGCGGGGGGGCCAGACAGATACGCAGTATTTT. Translation: CASSARGGQTDTQYF.

The chain is built from TRBV30 and TRBJ1-5; 10 bases match TRBD1. This CDR3 region has 12 residues. The germline CDR1 and CDR2 sequences are GTSNPN and SVGIG (reference sequence). Germline trimming cut 7 bases from V and 5 bases from J; bases unmatched to any gene: 2. In nucleotides, the CDR3 is TGTGCCTCCGGACAGGGGGATCAGCCCCAGCATTTT. Its translation: CASGQGDQPQHF.

The chain is built from TRBV2 and TRBJ1-1, with TRBD1 as a possible D gene (6 bases). The CDR3 sequence is 11 residues long. V shed 3 bases and J shed 9 bases, with 8 bases lying between them. CDR1 and CDR2 (germline): SNHLY, FYNNEI. DNA of the CDR3: TGTGCCAGCAGTGAGGGGGCCAAAGCTTTCTTT. The encoded protein is CASSEGAKAFF.

The table lists this clone with a count of one. The rearrangement links TRBV6-5 to TRBJ2-3, with D possibly matching TRBD1 (5 bases). Trimming stripped 6 bases from V and 2 bases from J, with 9 bases between. Germline V CDR1 and CDR2: MNHEY, SVGAGI. The CDR3 is 13 amino acids. The DNA for the CDR3 is TGTGCCAGCAGCCTCAGGGACACAGATACGCAGTATTTT. Translating it yields CASSLRDTDTQYF.

The chain uses TRBV6-6 and TRBJ2-5; TRBD2 matches 9 bases. Trimming cost V 2 bases and J 5 bases; bases outside gene matches: 6. The CDR3 runs to 15 residues. From germline, CDR1 is MNHNY and CDR2 SVGAGI (reference sequence). The CDR3 spells CASSYLGLAGETQYF. In DNA, the CDR3 is TGTGCCAGCAGTTACCTGGGACTAGCTGGGGAGACCCAGTACTTC.

V and J are TRBV9 and TRBJ2-5, with 10 bases identical to TRBD2. Germline lookup yields CDR1 SGDLS and CDR2 YYNGEE. Germline trimming cut 0 bases from V and 9 bases from J; bases unmatched to any gene: 8. This CDR3 has 15 amino acids. The CDR3 DNA sequence: TGTGCCAGCAGCGTAGAGGCTAGCGGGGGCGTGGCCCAGTACTTC. As protein: CASSVEASGGVAQYF.

This clone has just one count. The chain joins TRBV6-2 or TRBV6-3 to TRBJ2-1; 9 bases agree with TRBD2. Germline V gene sequence: CDR1 MNHEY, CDR2 SVGEGT. V was pared by 7 bases and J by 7 bases, with 8 bases of the junction left unmatched. There are 14 residues in the CDR3. CDR3 bases: TGTGCCAGCACCCCCGGGACTAGCTTGAATGAGCAGTTCTTC. This codes for CASTPGTSLNEQFF.

The chain carries TRBV29-1 and TRBJ2-1; the D gene is possibly TRBD2 (6 bases). Trimming cost V 0 bases and J 8 bases, with 20 bases left between them. The CDR3 sequence is 16 residues long. Germline CDR1 SQVTM, CDR2 ANQGSEA. The CDR3 reads CSVEDGAGLGMDEQFF. CDR3 in DNA: TGCAGCGTTGAAGATGGTGCGGGGTTAGGGATGGATGAGCAGTTCTTC.

The chain combines TRBV30 with TRBJ2-1; weak D call: TRBD1 (5 bases). In germline, CDR1 is GTSNPN, CDR2 SVGIG (reference sequence). The germline V and J ends were trimmed by 4 bases and 7 bases, with 20 bases remaining between them. This CDR3 contains 15 residues. The CDR3 region is CAWTPRQGGRNEQFF. CDR3 bases: TGTGCCTGGACTCCCCGTCAGGGCGGTAGGAATGAGCAGTTCTTC.

The V gene is TRBV2, the J gene TRBJ2-3; TRBD2 aligns across 10 bases. Germline CDR1 and CDR2: SNHLY and FYNNEI. V lost 7 bases to trimming and J lost 3 bases; unmatched junction nucleotides: 16. CDR3 size: 18 residues. The CDR3 region is CASNWAAGGPKGTDTQYF. DNA for the CDR3: TGTGCCAGCAACTGGGCAGCGGGAGGGCCGAAGGGGACAGATACGCAGTATTTT.

The chain combines TRBV4-1 with TRBJ2-1; D not certain. This CDR3 has 15 amino acids. Germline-derived CDR1 and CDR2 are MGHRA and YSYEKL. The ends were cut back, 4 bases at V and 2 bases at J, with 12 bases in the middle. This CDR3 reads CASSPYASAYNEQFF. In DNA, the CDR3 is TGCGCCAGCAGCCCCTACGCATCGGCCTACAATGAGCAGTTCTTC.

The chain combines TRBV3-1 (or the pseudogene TRBV3-2) with TRBJ1-2; D is ambiguous. Trimming cost V 0 bases and J 8 bases, with 16 bases left between them. CDR1 is LGHDT, CDR2 YNNKEL, per germline (reference sequence). The CDR3 loop spans 15 amino acids. CDR3 nucleotides: TGTGCCAGCAGCCAAGACGGCGGCACCGTCGAGGGCTACACCTTC. Amino acid sequence: CASSQDGGTVEGYTF.

The chain couples TRBV5-4 to TRBJ2-1; a weak D match, TRBD2 (6 bases). The CDR3 loop spans 14 amino acids. The V gene's germline CDR1 is SGHNT and CDR2 YYREEE (reference sequence). The V end was cut by 8 bases, the J end by 7 bases, with 19 bases between. CDR3: CASRIGGSGNEQFF. CDR3 coding DNA: TGTGCCAGTCGAATCGGGGGTTCGGGAAATGAGCAGTTCTTC.

The genes are TRBV7-2 and TRBJ1-3; TRBD1 is a possible D gene (6 bases). The CDR3 contains 15 residues. The ends were cut back, 5 bases at V and 0 bases at J, with 11 bases in the middle. Germline values: CDR1 SGHTA, CDR2 FQGNSA. The CDR3 nucleotides read TGTGCCAGCAGCAACAACAGGGACTCTGGAAACACCATATATTTT. Its translation: CASSNNRDSGNTIYF.

This sequence joins TRBV30 and TRBJ1-6; 7 bases align to TRBD1. The germline V gene encodes CDR1 GTSNPN and CDR2 SVGIG (reference sequence). This CDR3 is built from 15 residues. J was trimmed by 4 bases and V by 3 bases; bases with no gene match: 6. The CDR3 DNA reads as TGTGCCTGGAGGGAGCCGGGACAGTATAATTCACCCCTCCACTTT. Amino acid sequence: CAWREPGQYNSPLHF.

V gene TRBV5-1 combines with J gene TRBJ2-7, with D possibly TRBD2 on 5 matching bases. Germline V lookup: CDR1 SGHRS, CDR2 YFSETQ. This CDR3 is 13 amino acids long. Trimming shortened V by 1 base and J by 5 bases, and 10 bases separated the two germline ends. CDR3 region: CASSLRLANEQYF. DNA of the CDR3: TGCGCCAGCAGCTTGCGGCTAGCCAACGAGCAGTACTTC.

Of note for this clone: Other DNA variants within this sample encode the same CDR3. The V call is TRBV27, the J call TRBJ1-1; TRBD1 matches 8 bases. This CDR3 has 13 residues. Germline CDR1 is MNHEY and CDR2 is SMNVEV (reference sequence). Trimming at V came to 5 bases and at J to 4 bases, leaving 3 bases not matched to a gene. The CDR3 DNA reads TGTGCCAGCAGTCAGGGGGCGCGCACTGAAGCTTTCTTT. Translation gives CASSQGARTEAFF.

The V and J genes are TRBV7-9 and TRBJ1-2; D may be TRBD1 (6 bases). Trimming stripped 2 bases from V and 2 bases from J, with 18 bases between. Germline V gene sequence: CDR1 SEHNR, CDR2 FQNEAQ (reference sequence). The CDR3 is made up of 17 amino acids. CDR3 protein: CASSLIGGQGLNYGYTF. In DNA, the CDR3 is TGTGCCAGCAGCTTAATCGGCGGGCAGGGGCTAAACTATGGCTACACCTTC.

The genes are TRBV30 and TRBJ2-7; D may be TRBD2 (5 bases). The CDR3 has 16 residues. Germline V gives CDR1 GTSNPN, CDR2 SVGIG (reference sequence). The V gene lost 7 bases and the J gene lost 0 bases, with 22 bases spanning the gap. CDR3 amino acids: CALNRGAVQSSYEQYF. The CDR3 DNA follows: TGTGCCTTAAATCGGGGTGCGGTACAGAGCTCCTACGAGCAGTACTTC.

The chain has TRBV5-1 and TRBJ1-1; D might be TRBD1 (6 bases). V dropped 0 bases and J dropped 6 bases, with 15 bases sitting between them. The CDR3 runs 15 residues. Per the germline V gene, CDR1 is SGHRS and CDR2 is YFSETQ. CDR3 nucleotides: TGCGCCAGCAGCTTGGCTCAGGGGTCGGTGGCTGAAGCTTTCTTT. As protein: CASSLAQGSVAEAFF.

This clone appeared a few times. The V call is TRBV27, the J call TRBJ1-1, with D unresolved. This CDR3 is 14 amino acids long. Germline V gene sequence: CDR1 MNHEY, CDR2 SMNVEV (reference sequence). V gave up 7 bases and J gave up 6 bases, with 18 bases separating them. The CDR3 sequence is CASIPPPPLSEAFF. The DNA for the CDR3 is TGTGCCAGCATCCCTCCCCCTCCTCTGTCTGAAGCTTTCTTT.

The CDR3 protein is CASSRTGEDTIYF. In DNA form, the CDR3 reads TGTGCCAGCAGTCGAACAGGGGAGGACACCATATATTTT. V and J are TRBV6-6 and TRBJ1-3; TRBD1 agrees at 7 bases. The CDR3 totals 13 residues. Germline trimming cut 5 bases from V and 8 bases from J; bases unmatched to any gene: 6. Germline-derived CDR1 and CDR2 are MNHNY and SVGAGI (reference sequence).

The chain couples TRBV10-2 to TRBJ1-5; maybe TRBD1 (5 bases). Germline V gives CDR1 WSHSY, CDR2 SAAADI. V dropped 7 bases and J dropped 5 bases, with 12 bases sitting between them. The CDR3 is 13 residues long. The CDR3 DNA is TGCGCCAGCAACTTGGGGGGGGATCAGCCCCAGCATTTT. Translated: CASNLGGDQPQHF.

The chain combines TRBV20-1 with TRBJ2-3, with TRBD2 matching over 12 bases. V lost 3 bases and J lost 2; bases outside the gene matches: 3. The CDR3 sequence is 15 residues long. Germline values: CDR1 DFQATT, CDR2 SNEGSKA (reference sequence). The CDR3 sequence is CSASGLAGITDTQYF. CDR3 nucleotides: TGCAGTGCTAGTGGACTAGCGGGGATCACAGATACGCAGTATTTT.

V is TRBV10-3 and J is TRBJ2-5; possibly TRBD2 for D (5 bases). The CDR3 is 13 amino acids. CDR1 ENHRY and CDR2 SYGVKD come from the germline V gene. Trimming stripped 9 bases from V and 4 bases from J, with 15 bases between. The CDR3 region is CAISPPAAETQYF. DNA for the CDR3: TGTGCCATTTCCCCCCCAGCGGCAGAGACCCAGTACTTC.

This chain connects TRBV6-1 to TRBJ2-7; 9 bases match TRBD1. Germline V gene lookup returns CDR1 MNHNS and CDR2 SASEGT. The V gene end was trimmed by 2 bases and the J gene end by 3 bases; junction bases not matched to a gene: 5. This CDR3 is 15 amino acids long. CDR3 bases: TGTGCCAGCAGTGAACAGGGACAGGGAAACTACGAGCAGTACTTC. It translates to CASSEQGQGNYEQYF.

The rearrangement links TRBV7-2 to TRBJ1-2, with 9 bases aligning to TRBD1. CDR3 length equals 16 residues. CDR1 and CDR2 from the germline V gene are SGHTA and FQGNSA. J lost 5 bases, V lost 1 base, and 8 bases had no gene match. The CDR3: CASSLGGTGKEYGYTF. CDR3 in DNA: TGTGCCAGCAGCTTAGGGGGGACAGGGAAGGAATATGGCTACACCTTC. The full variable domain, with the rest looked up from reference TRBV7-2 and TRBJ1-2, is GAGVSQSPSNKVTEKGKDVELRCDPISGHTALYWYRQSLGQGLEFLIYFQGNSAPDKSGLPSDRFSAERTGGSVSTLTIQRTQQEDSAVYLCASSLGGTGKEYGYTFGSGTRLTVV.

On this clone itself: Other DNA variants within this sample encode the same CDR3. The chain links TRBV5-1 to TRBJ2-1; D is undetermined. The V gene's germline CDR1 is SGHRS and CDR2 YFSETQ. The V end was cut by 1 base, the J end by 4 bases, with 12 bases between. The CDR3 contains 15 residues. The CDR3 sequence: CASSLNNAGYNEQFF. Written as DNA, the CDR3 is TGCGCCAGCAGCTTGAATAACGCCGGTTACAATGAGCAGTTCTTC.

The chain combines TRBV29-1 with TRBJ2-6; D call uncertain. Germline V gene lookup returns CDR1 SQVTM and CDR2 ANQGSEA. V was pared by 2 bases and J by 4 bases, with 12 bases between. The CDR3 runs 15 residues. This CDR3 is CSVENPRLGANVLTF. The CDR3, as DNA: TGCAGCGTTGAAAATCCCAGACTGGGGGCCAACGTCCTGACTTTC.

This sequence joins TRBV7-2 and TRBJ2-7, with a weak D call TRBD2 (5 bases). Germline CDR1 SGHTA, CDR2 FQGNSA. There are 14 residues in the CDR3. V lost 3 bases to trimming and J lost 0 bases, with 9 bases between them. CDR3: CASSFGGFSYEQYF. The CDR3 DNA is TGTGCCAGCAGCTTTGGAGGATTCTCCTACGAGCAGTACTTC.